This is a list of T cell receptor beta chains from one sample in a study of shared clonotypes between healthy human individuals. Some clones are missing from TCRdb's copy, which holds only in-frame ones; the method was immunoSEQ multiplex PCR. The repertoire consists of 450,000 to 500,000 clones, with around 80% occurring once and the leading ten covering around 11%. Material: PBMCs. These receptors originate from a woman aged 35 to 49 in good health. Some clones in this sample may be carry-over from other donors' samples. CDR3s include the opening cysteine and the closing phenylalanine or tryptophan. A D gene is named only where the DNA matches it firmly. Size tells how often a clone was seen (once, few, many) or the class of an expanded clone, and some rows leave it out.

J gene: TRBJ1-2; clone size: NA; V gene: TRBV19; D gene: TRBD1; CDR3 DNA: TGTGCCAGTAGTTTCAGGACAGGAGGCTATGGCTACACCTTC; CDR3 protein: CASSFRTGGYGYTF
J gene: TRBJ2-4; clone size: many; V gene: TRBV4-1; D gene: TRBD2; CDR3 DNA: TGCGCCAGCAGCCAACTCGGGGGGAAAAACATTCAGTACTTC; CDR3 protein: CASSQLGGKNIQYF
J gene: TRBJ1-3; clone size: NA; V gene: TRBV6-5; D gene: NA; CDR3 DNA: TGTGCCAGCAGTTCGTTGGACGGCTCTGGAAACACCATATATTTT; CDR3 protein: CASSSLDGSGNTIYF
J gene: TRBJ2-1; clone size: NA; V gene: TRBV30; D gene: TRBD2; CDR3 DNA: TGTGCCTGGAGTTTTTCTAGCGGAACCTACAATGAGCAGTTCTTC; CDR3 protein: CAWSFSSGTYNEQFF
J gene: TRBJ2-3; clone size: NA; V gene: TRBV9; D gene: TRBD2; CDR3 DNA: TGTGCCAGCAGCGTAGTGGGGACTAGCGGGAGAACAGATACGCAGTATTTT; CDR3 protein: CASSVVGTSGRTDTQYF
J gene: TRBJ2-3; clone size: NA; V gene: TRBV9; D gene: NA; CDR3 DNA: TGTGCCAGCAGCGTAGGTCGGGGAGCAGGCGCAGATACGCAGTATTTT; CDR3 protein: CASSVGRGAGADTQYF
J gene: TRBJ2-4; clone size: many; V gene: TRBV28; D gene: TRBD2; CDR3 DNA: TGTGCCAGCAGTTCACCTCTAGCGGTCAAAAACATTCAGTACTTC; CDR3 protein: CASSSPLAVKNIQYF
J gene: TRBJ2-7; clone size: NA; V gene: TRBV7-2; D gene: NA; CDR3 DNA: TGTGCCAGCAGCTTAGGGGGTTTTGGGCTGGACGAGCAGTACTTC; CDR3 protein: CASSLGGFGLDEQYF
J gene: TRBJ1-1; clone size: NA; V gene: TRBV10-2; D gene: TRBD1; CDR3 DNA: TGCGCCAGCAGTGGGTGGGGACAGGGGGCGAACACTGAAGCTTTCTTT; CDR3 protein: CASSGWGQGANTEAFF
J gene: TRBJ2-7; clone size: NA; V gene: TRBV7-9; D gene: NA; CDR3 DNA: TGTGCCAGCAGCTTAGGGGCAGCCGACGAGCAGTACTTC; CDR3 protein: CASSLGAADEQYF
J gene: TRBJ1-4; clone size: NA; V gene: TRBV5-6; D gene: TRBD1; CDR3 DNA: TGTGCCAGCAGCTCCAGAGGACAGGTGGGGGGAAAACTGTTTTTT; CDR3 protein: CASSSRGQVGGKLFF
J gene: TRBJ2-1; clone size: NA; V gene: TRBV7-9; D gene: NA; CDR3 DNA: TGTGCCAGCAGCTCCCCTGGTCAGGAGTCCTACAATGAGCAGTTCTTC; CDR3 protein: CASSSPGQESYNEQFF
J gene: TRBJ1-2; clone size: NA; V gene: TRBV6-1; D gene: NA; CDR3 DNA: TGTGCCAGCAGTGCCGGACTAAGGGGGGCATATGGCTACACCTTC; CDR3 protein: CASSAGLRGAYGYTF
J gene: TRBJ2-1; clone size: once; V gene: TRBV28; D gene: NA; CDR3 DNA: TGTGCCAGCATTAATGGCGGCTACTCGGGAAATGAGCAGTTCTTC; CDR3 protein: CASINGGYSGNEQFF
J gene: TRBJ1-4; clone size: NA; V gene: TRBV28; D gene: NA; CDR3 DNA: TGTGCCAGCAGTTCTACGACGGCCGGTGGGGAAAAACTGTTTTTT; CDR3 protein: CASSSTTAGGEKLFF
J gene: TRBJ2-1; clone size: NA; V gene: TRBV30; D gene: TRBD2; CDR3 DNA: TGTGCCTGGGGGGACTATCCTAAGGAGAAGCAGTTCTTC; CDR3 protein: CAWGDYPKEKQFF
J gene: TRBJ1-1; clone size: NA; V gene: TRBV5-1; D gene: NA; CDR3 DNA: TGCGCCAGCAGCGAGACAGTGAACACTGAAGCTTTCTTT; CDR3 protein: CASSETVNTEAFF
J gene: TRBJ1-1; clone size: NA; V gene: TRBV5-1; D gene: NA; CDR3 DNA: TGCGCCAGCAGCCGTGACAGCACTGAAGCTTTCTTT; CDR3 protein: CASSRDSTEAFF
J gene: TRBJ2-3; clone size: NA; V gene: TRBV13; D gene: NA; CDR3 DNA: TGTGCCAGCAGCTTAGGCCTAGGGGCAGATACGCAGTATTTT; CDR3 protein: CASSLGLGADTQYF
J gene: TRBJ2-7; clone size: NA; V gene: TRBV5-1; D gene: TRBD2; CDR3 DNA: TGCGCCAGCAGCTCGACTAGCGGGATAATCGAGCAGTACTTC; CDR3 protein: CASSSTSGIIEQYF
J gene: TRBJ2-5; clone size: NA; V gene: TRBV7-2; D gene: NA; CDR3 DNA: TGTGCCAGCAGCTCCTCCAGACAGACCCAGTACTTC; CDR3 protein: CASSSSRQTQYF
J gene: TRBJ1-3; clone size: NA; V gene: TRBV19; D gene: NA; CDR3 DNA: TGTGCCAGTAGTAACACCATCGGACGTCTCTCTGGAAACACCATATATTTT; CDR3 protein: CASSNTIGRLSGNTIYF
J gene: TRBJ2-5; clone size: NA; V gene: TRBV11-3; D gene: NA; CDR3 DNA: TGTGCCAGCAGCTTAGGACTACAAGAGACCCAGTACTTC; CDR3 protein: CASSLGLQETQYF
J gene: TRBJ1-5; clone size: NA; V gene: TRBV7-2; D gene: TRBD1; CDR3 DNA: TGTGCCAGCAGCTTAAATTGGGACAGGCGCAATCAGCCCCAGCATTTT; CDR3 protein: CASSLNWDRRNQPQHF
J gene: TRBJ2-1; clone size: NA; V gene: TRBV25-1; D gene: TRBD2; CDR3 DNA: TGTGCCAGCACTACCGGGGGGAGATCCTACAATGAGCAGTTCTTC; CDR3 protein: CASTTGGRSYNEQFF
J gene: TRBJ2-1; clone size: NA; V gene: TRBV7-2; D gene: TRBD2; CDR3 DNA: TGTGCCAGCAGCCCGACCCAAAGCGGGAGTTTACACAATGAGCAGTTCTTC; CDR3 protein: CASSPTQSGSLHNEQFF
J gene: TRBJ2-7; clone size: NA; V gene: TRBV2; D gene: NA; CDR3 DNA: TGTGCCAGCAGTGATTCAGGTCCCTGGAGCTCCTACGAGCAGTACTTC; CDR3 protein: CASSDSGPWSSYEQYF
J gene: TRBJ2-7; clone size: few; V gene: TRBV18; D gene: TRBD2; CDR3 DNA: TGTGCCAGCTCACCACCACTAGCGGGAGGGAACGAGCAGTACTTC; CDR3 protein: CASSPPLAGGNEQYF
J gene: TRBJ2-5; clone size: NA; V gene: TRBV4-2; D gene: NA; CDR3 DNA: TGTGCCAGCAGCCAAGACTGGAGCCCTCTCCAGTACTTC; CDR3 protein: CASSQDWSPLQYF
J gene: TRBJ2-3; clone size: few; V gene: TRBV10-3; D gene: NA; CDR3 DNA: TGTGCCATCAGTACAATAGATACGCAGTATTTT; CDR3 protein: CAISTIDTQYF
J gene: TRBJ1-2; clone size: NA; V gene: TRBV6-5; D gene: NA; CDR3 DNA: TGTGCCAGCAGTTCCGCGAGGAGAACCTATGGCTACACCTTC; CDR3 protein: CASSSARRTYGYTF
J gene: TRBJ2-1; clone size: NA; V gene: TRBV11-1; D gene: TRBD2; CDR3 DNA: TGTGCCAGCAGCGGGACTAGCGGGAGGAATGAGCAGTTCTTC; CDR3 protein: CASSGTSGRNEQFF
J gene: TRBJ1-4; clone size: NA; V gene: TRBV5-1; D gene: TRBD1; CDR3 DNA: TGCGCCAGCAGCTTGGGACAGGGGGATGAAAAACTGTTTTTT; CDR3 protein: CASSLGQGDEKLFF
J gene: TRBJ2-7; clone size: NA; V gene: TRBV6-5; D gene: NA; CDR3 DNA: TGTGCCAGCAGTTATGCACCTCAGCCGTCCTACGAGCAGTACTTC; CDR3 protein: CASSYAPQPSYEQYF
J gene: TRBJ2-1; clone size: few; V gene: TRBV7-9; D gene: TRBD1; CDR3 DNA: TGTGCCAGCCGCATTACCGGGACAGGGAACTACAATGAGCAGTTCTTC; CDR3 protein: CASRITGTGNYNEQFF
J gene: TRBJ1-2; clone size: NA; V gene: TRBV5-6; D gene: NA; CDR3 DNA: TGTGCCAGCAGCTTGGTTGGGGGAGGCTATGGCTACACCTTC; CDR3 protein: CASSLVGGGYGYTF
J gene: TRBJ2-5; clone size: NA; V gene: TRBV5-6; D gene: NA; CDR3 DNA: TGTGCCAGCAGCTTTGTAGGAGGAACGGAGACCCAGTACTTC; CDR3 protein: CASSFVGGTETQYF
J gene: TRBJ2-7; clone size: NA; V gene: TRBV5-1; D gene: NA; CDR3 DNA: TGCGCCAGCAGCTTGGCCGCCTCGGGCGAGCAGTACTTC; CDR3 protein: CASSLAASGEQYF
J gene: TRBJ2-1; clone size: NA; V gene: TRBV19; D gene: TRBD2; CDR3 DNA: TGTGCCAGTAGCGTTAGCGGGAGACCCAATGAGCAGTTCTTC; CDR3 protein: CASSVSGRPNEQFF
J gene: TRBJ1-2; clone size: NA; V gene: TRBV6-6; D gene: TRBD1; CDR3 DNA: TGTGCCAGCAGTTACCGGGACAGGGAGGCAGACGGCTACACCTTC; CDR3 protein: CASSYRDREADGYTF
J gene: TRBJ1-5; clone size: NA; V gene: TRBV5-6; D gene: NA; CDR3 DNA: TGTGCCAGCAGCTTGGCCATGGGGATCCCCAATCAGCCCCAGCATTTT; CDR3 protein: CASSLAMGIPNQPQHF
J gene: TRBJ2-5; clone size: NA; V gene: TRBV19; D gene: NA; CDR3 DNA: TGTGCCAGTAGAGGGGTCTTCGAAGAGACCCAGTACTTC; CDR3 protein: CASRGVFEETQYF
J gene: TRBJ2-7; clone size: NA; V gene: TRBV2; D gene: NA; CDR3 DNA: TGTGCCAGCAGGGCGGACAGTGCCGAGCAGTACTTC; CDR3 protein: CASRADSAEQYF
J gene: TRBJ2-1; clone size: NA; V gene: TRBV5-6; D gene: TRBD2; CDR3 DNA: TGTGCCAGCAGATCTCTAGCGGGATCCTACAATGAGCAGTTCTTC; CDR3 protein: CASRSLAGSYNEQFF
J gene: TRBJ2-7; clone size: NA; V gene: TRBV10-3; D gene: NA; CDR3 DNA: TGTGCCATCAGTGAGTCGGTCGATTCCGTCGAGCAGTACTTC; CDR3 protein: CAISESVDSVEQYF
J gene: TRBJ2-7; clone size: few; V gene: TRBV11-2; D gene: TRBD2; CDR3 DNA: TGTGCCAGCAGCTTCCGAGCGGGAGGGTACGAGCAGTACTTC; CDR3 protein: CASSFRAGGYEQYF
J gene: TRBJ2-3; clone size: NA; V gene: TRBV29-1; D gene: NA; CDR3 DNA: TGCAGCGAGAAACTTGGAGATACGCAGTATTTT; CDR3 protein: CSEKLGDTQYF
J gene: TRBJ2-7; clone size: NA; V gene: TRBV19; D gene: NA; CDR3 DNA: TGTGCCAGTAGTAGGGGACTACAGGGCCACGAGCAGTACTTC; CDR3 protein: CASSRGLQGHEQYF
J gene: TRBJ2-3; clone size: NA; V gene: TRBV7-6; D gene: TRBD1; CDR3 DNA: TGTGCCAGCAGCTTAGCGGCCGGGACAGGTCCAGATACGCAGTATTTT; CDR3 protein: CASSLAAGTGPDTQYF
J gene: TRBJ1-2; clone size: NA; V gene: TRBV19; D gene: TRBD1; CDR3 DNA: TGTGCCAGTACCCAGGGCGGGGACAGTAACTATGGCTACACCTTC; CDR3 protein: CASTQGGDSNYGYTF
J gene: TRBJ2-7; clone size: NA; V gene: TRBV11-1; D gene: NA; CDR3 DNA: TGTGCCAGCAGCCTACGACAGGGCGAATGGGGAGGATACGAGCAGTACTTC; CDR3 protein: CASSLRQGEWGGYEQYF
J gene: TRBJ2-3; clone size: NA; V gene: TRBV5-1; D gene: NA; CDR3 DNA: TGCGCCAGCAGCTTGGTGGGGGGCGCAGATACGCAGTATTTT; CDR3 protein: CASSLVGGADTQYF
J gene: TRBJ2-1; clone size: NA; V gene: TRBV7-9; D gene: NA; CDR3 DNA: TGTGCCAGCAGTCGTGGATACAATGAGCAGTTCTTC; CDR3 protein: CASSRGYNEQFF
J gene: TRBJ2-7; clone size: NA; V gene: TRBV18; D gene: NA; CDR3 DNA: TGTGCCAGCTCACCAAGGGGAACCGGGGGACAGGGGACTAGCGCCTCCTACGAGCAGTACTTC; CDR3 protein: CASSPRGTGGQGTSASYEQYF
J gene: TRBJ2-7; clone size: NA; V gene: TRBV19; D gene: NA; CDR3 DNA: TGTGCCAGTAATGACGGTTCCTACGAGCAGTACTTC; CDR3 protein: CASNDGSYEQYF